This paragraph covers one T cell receptor beta chain sequence. What it binds is not known. Germline values: CDR1 LGHNT, CDR2 FRNRAP. The CDR3 has 16 residues. J gave up 6 bases and V 6 bases, and 14 bases lay outside the gene matches. The data were produced by immunoSEQ multiplex PCR, yet TCRdb's version contains in-frame clones alone and is incomplete. The table has more than 2 million clones, over 85% seen once. The data were taken from a study of shared clonotypes between healthy human individuals. Findings of the study overall: Generally, naive subsets came out with larger estimated richness than memory subsets.

Sequencing was done on a sample of naive CD4+ T cells sorted from blood. Sample subset: CD45RA+ positively selected. The chain couples TRBV12-5 to TRBJ2-1; 7 nucleotides line up with TRBD2. The receptor's source is a man between 18 and 29 years old in good health. The CDR3 region is CASGSPSVGLGNEQFF. The CDR3 DNA reads as TGTGCTAGTGGGTCGCCCTCCGTAGGACTAGGCAATGAGCAGTTCTTC.